One and the same sample provided the 27 T cell receptor beta chains below, sequenced in a study of T cells in Graves' hyperthyroidism and ophthalmopathy. Amplification targeted TCR beta CDR3 regions from RNA transcripts. HTBI primers were used for first-round RT-PCR of the TCR CDR3. MiXCR was run by TCRdb on the multiplex PCR reads, yielding one entry per CDR3 protein. Among about 640,000 distinct CDR3 sequences listed, around 20% were seen once. Input material: blood. Every receptor here comes from a man aged 25 to 45 with Graves' ophthalmopathy.

V and J are TRBV18 and TRBJ2-7, with a weak D call TRBD1 (5 bases). The CDR3 runs 13 residues. Germline assignment: CDR1 KGHSH and CDR2 LQKENI. V was trimmed by 1 base and J by 6 bases, leaving 10 bases between them. The CDR3 is CASSPQDSSEQYF. Here the CDR3 DNA reads TGTGCCAGCTCACCACAAGACAGCAGCGAGCAGTACTTC. Based on the CDR3 plus reference TRBV18 and TRBJ2-7, the full variable domain is NAGVMQNPRHLVRRRGQEARLRCSPMKGHSHVYWYRQLPEEGLKFMVYLQKENIIDESGMPKERFSAEFPKEGPSILRIQQVVRGDSAAYFCASSPQDSSEQYFGPGTRLTVT.

This clonotype was seen repeatedly, ten times or more. Its ends do not fully match the called genes, so a read error is possible. This chain uses TRBV28 with TRBJ1-5, with D possibly being TRBD1 (6 bases). This CDR3 comprises 15 residues. The germline CDR1 and CDR2 sequences are MDHEN and SYDVKM. The CDR3 region is CASSSNVGGNQPQHF. The CDR3 nucleotides are TGTGCCAGCAGCTCTAACGTTGGGGGCAACCAGCCCCAGCATTTT.

In this sample, this clonotype turned up many times. The chain is built from TRBV11-2 and TRBJ1-2; D is undetermined. This CDR3 contains 14 residues. The germline V and J ends were trimmed by 1 base and 2 bases, with 8 bases remaining between them. Germline CDR1 is SGHAT and CDR2 is FQNNGV. Here the CDR3 reads CASSLASTNYGYTF. DNA of the CDR3: TGTGCCAGCAGCTTAGCTTCTACGAACTATGGCTACACCTTC.

This sequence joins TRBV28 and TRBJ2-1; 7 positions match TRBD2. Matching the DNA end better, TRBJ2-7 makes the J call doubtful. The CDR3 totals 13 residues. Germline assignment: CDR1 MDHEN and CDR2 SYDVKM. CDR3 residues: CASRETSSNEQYF. The CDR3 DNA sequence: TGTGCCAGCAGGGAGACTAGCAGCAATGAGCAGTACTTC.

This clonotype occurred a few times. The chain carries TRBV6-1 and TRBJ2-7, with TRBD2 matching 9 bases. V gave up 2 bases and J gave up 2 bases; unmatched junction bases: 4. Germline-derived CDR1 and CDR2 are MNHNS and SASEGT. The CDR3 runs 15 residues. The CDR3 DNA reads as TGTGCCAGCAGTGAAAAACTAGCGGGTACCTACGAGCAGTACTTC. This gives the protein CASSEKLAGTYEQYF.

In this sample, this clonotype turned up many times. The chain carries TRBV7-2 and TRBJ2-3, with D tentatively TRBD2 (5 bases). Per the germline V gene, CDR1 is SGHTA and CDR2 is FQGNSA. With 2 bases removed from V and 6 bases from J, the gap between germline ends came to 21 bases. The CDR3 length is 17 residues. The CDR3 bases are TGTGCCAGCAGCTTAATTCCTGATGCGGGTCCCGCGGATACGCAGTATTTT. This encodes CASSLIPDAGPADTQYF. Variable domain in full (rest from reference TRBV7-2 and TRBJ2-3): GAGVSQSPSNKVTEKGKDVELRCDPISGHTALYWYRQSLGQGLEFLIYFQGNSAPDKSGLPSDRFSAERTGGSVSTLTIQRTQQEDSAVYLCASSLIPDAGPADTQYFGPGTRLTVL.

This clonotype was detected many times. V is TRBV5-6 and J is TRBJ2-3; D gene ambiguous. The CDR3 has 14 residues. The germline V and J ends were trimmed by 3 bases and 8 bases, with 16 bases remaining between them. The V gene's germline CDR1 is SGHDT and CDR2 YYEEEE. CDR3 nucleotide sequence: TGTGCCAGCAGCTCGCCTCCTCCTTCACCTACGCAGTATTTT. It translates to CASSSPPPSPTQYF.

This clonotype was counted at least ten times. The chain carries TRBV7-2 and TRBJ1-5; D not certain. The germline V and J ends were trimmed by 2 bases and 0 bases, with 8 bases remaining between them. The CDR3 has 15 amino acids. CDR1 SGHTA and CDR2 FQGNSA come from the germline V gene. CDR3 in DNA: TGTGCCAGCAGCTTACTTCCATTTAGCAATCAGCCCCAGCATTTT. Translating gives CASSLLPFSNQPQHF.

V and J are TRBV4-2 and TRBJ1-4, with no clear D. The CDR3 length is 15 residues. The V end was cut by 4 bases, the J end by 5 bases, with 14 bases between. Germline V CDR1 and CDR2: LGHNA, YNFKEQ. CDR3 DNA: TGTGCCAGCAGCCCCGGGTCGGGCAGGAATGAAAAACTGTTTTTT. It specifies CASSPGSGRNEKLFF.

The table lists this clonotype with a few counts. The rearrangement joins TRBV14 to TRBJ1-1; D unclear. This CDR3 spans 17 amino acids. Trimming took 6 bases from V and 1 from J, leaving 21 bases between them. CDR1 and CDR2 from the germline V gene are SGHDN and FVKESK. The CDR3, as DNA: TGTGCCAGCAGTTACTCGATTTTCTCAGGAGAGAACACTGAAGCTTTCTTT. It is translated as CASSYSIFSGENTEAFF.

Many counts were recorded for this clonotype. J is TRBJ2-3 and V is TRBV5-1; D is uncertain. V lost 4 bases, J lost 2 bases, and 11 bases lay in between. Germline CDR1 SGHRS, CDR2 YFSETQ. The CDR3 is 14 residues long. CDR3 sequence (DNA): TGCGCCAGCAGCCTAACACCCTACACAGATACGCAGTATTTT. Translation gives CASSLTPYTDTQYF.

The table lists this clonotype with many counts. V is TRBV28 and J is TRBJ1-1, with 8 bases matching TRBD1. The V and J ends lost 6 bases and 5 bases, in that order; junction bases with no gene match: 11. Germline CDR1 MDHEN, CDR2 SYDVKM. The CDR3 extends over 15 amino acids. CDR3 protein: CASSRRGRGGTEAFF. The CDR3 nucleotides read TGTGCCAGCAGCCGCAGGGGGCGCGGTGGAACTGAAGCTTTCTTT.

The CDR3 sequence: CAWRTGQGAPGDTF. The CDR3 bases are TGTGCCTGGAGGACGGGACAGGGGGCTCCAGGAGACACCTTC. This chain uses TRBV30 with TRBJ1-2, with 12 bases lining up with TRBD1. The CDR3 has 14 residues. V lost 3 bases, J lost 12 bases, and 11 bases stayed unmatched. The V gene's germline CDR1 is GTSNPN and CDR2 SVGIG (reference sequence).

The V and J genes are TRBV7-9 and TRBJ1-2; no clear D gene. The CDR3 covers 15 residues. The V end was cut by 5 bases, the J end by 3 bases, with 16 bases between. Germline CDR1 and CDR2: SEHNR and FQNEAQ (reference sequence). For the CDR3, the DNA is TGTGCCAGCAGCCCTCCCGCCGGTTTTGACTATGGCTACACCTTC. This sequence encodes CASSPPAGFDYGYTF.

About this clonotype: Since a much larger clone is just one base distant, this may be a read error. J is TRBJ1-5 and V is TRBV20-1, with TRBD1 matching over 7 bases. V gave up 1 base and J gave up 7 bases; unmatched junction bases: 10. Germline lookup yields CDR1 DFQATT and CDR2 SNEGSKA (reference sequence). The CDR3 totals 15 residues. This chain's CDR3 is CSARGGGRVRQPQHF. In nucleotides, the CDR3 is TGCAGTGCTAGAGGAGGGGGCAGGGTCAGACAGCCCCAGCATTTT.

This clonotype was recorded at least ten times. V and J are TRBV4-2 and TRBJ1-1; no clear D gene. Per the germline V gene, CDR1 is LGHNA and CDR2 is YNFKEQ. This CDR3 has 14 residues. Trimming stripped 1 base from V and 0 bases from J, with 6 bases between. The CDR3 coding sequence is TGTGCCAGCAGCCAAGGGGGTATGAACACTGAAGCTTTCTTT. Amino acids: CASSQGGMNTEAFF.

On this clonotype: A much larger clone is a single base away; this may be a read error. The chain recombines TRBV7-2 with TRBJ2-1; TRBD1 agrees at 10 bases. Losses at the gene ends were 4 bases for V and 6 bases for J; bases not matched to a gene: 9. The V gene's germline CDR1 is SGHTA and CDR2 FQGNSA. The CDR3 is made up of 16 amino acids. The CDR3 DNA follows: TGTGCCAGCAGCTCCCCCGGGACAGGGGTCTGCAATGAGCAGTTCTTC. Translated: CASSSPGTGVCNEQFF.

This clonotype was observed a handful of times. J is TRBJ2-4 and V is TRBV5-1; 10 bases map to TRBD1. V gave up 4 bases and J gave up 2 bases; unmatched junction bases: 3. The CDR3 loop spans 15 amino acids. Germline CDR1 is SGHRS and CDR2 is YFSETQ. The DNA of the CDR3 is TGCGCCAGCAGCATGGGACAGGGGACCAAAAACATTCAGTACTTC. Translation: CASSMGQGTKNIQYF.

The CDR3 here is CASSQDQPGNEQFF. The CDR3 DNA sequence: TGCGCCAGCAGCCAAGATCAACCTGGCAATGAGCAGTTCTTC. The chain uses TRBV4-3 and TRBJ2-1; D is unresolved. Looked up from germline, CDR1 is LGHNA and CDR2 is YSLEER. Trimming removed 0 bases at V and 6 bases at J, with 9 bases between. The CDR3 contains 14 residues.

There are many counts of this clonotype. The gene calls are TRBV7-9 and TRBJ1-1, with D maybe TRBD1 (5 bases). The V end was cut by 8 bases, the J end by 2 bases, with 15 bases between. The length of the CDR3 is 14 residues. Per germline, CDR1 SEHNR and CDR2 FQNEAQ (reference sequence). The CDR3 protein is CASSLGTANTEAFF. CDR3 DNA sequence: TGTGCCAGCTCACTTGGGACGGCCAACACTGAAGCTTTCTTT.

J is TRBJ2-3 and V is TRBV9; 10 bases align to TRBD2. The V segment lost 4 bases and the J segment 4 bases; nucleotides outside the gene matches: 9. This CDR3 region has 16 residues. The germline V gene encodes CDR1 SGDLS and CDR2 YYNGEE. Written as DNA, the CDR3 is TGTGCCAGCAGCACACAAGCGGGAGGGGGCCCAGATACGCAGTATTTT. As protein: CASSTQAGGGPDTQYF.

This clonotype occurred once. This rearrangement joins TRBV20-1 to TRBJ2-7; TRBD1 agrees at 7 bases. The V gene end was trimmed by 6 bases and the J gene end by 3 bases; junction bases not matched to a gene: 11. This CDR3 is built from 14 residues. Looked up from germline, CDR1 is DFQATT and CDR2 is SNEGSKA (reference sequence). CDR3 coding DNA: TGCAGTGCCCCTCGACAGGGATTTCTCTACGAGCAGTACTTC. Amino acids: CSAPRQGFLYEQYF.

This clonotype turned up a few times. The rearrangement uses TRBV30 and TRBJ2-1; no clear D. Per the germline V gene, CDR1 is GTSNPN and CDR2 is SVGIG (reference sequence). The germline V and J ends were trimmed by 4 bases and 2 bases, with 9 bases remaining between them. The length of the CDR3 is 13 residues. The CDR3 DNA follows: TGTGCCTGGACGACGGGTCCCTACAATGAGCAGTTCTTC. This codes for CAWTTGPYNEQFF.

The genes are TRBV7-3 and TRBJ2-7; D gene ambiguous. Germline V gene data show CDR1 as SGHTA and CDR2 as FQGTGA. This CDR3 is 13 amino acids long. V was shortened by 0 bases and J by 5 bases, with 8 bases between the two germline ends. The CDR3 DNA sequence: TGTGCCAGCAGCTTAACATTTAAAGACGAGCAGTACTTC. Translation gives CASSLTFKDEQYF. Full variable domain (outside the CDR3, taken from reference TRBV7-3 and TRBJ2-7): GAGVSQTPSNKVTEKGKYVELRCDPISGHTALYWYRQSLGQGPEFLIYFQGTGAADDSGLPNDRFFAVRPEGSVSTLKIQRTERGDSAVYLCASSLTFKDEQYFGPGTRLTVT.

The chain recombines TRBV19 with TRBJ2-3; D is undetermined. Germline lookup yields CDR1 LNHDA and CDR2 SQIVND (reference sequence). Trimming stripped 4 bases from V and 6 bases from J, with 11 bases between. The length of the CDR3 is 13 residues. CDR3 nucleotides: TGTGCCAGTAGTACCGGACCCGGGGATACGCAGTATTTT. This sequence encodes CASSTGPGDTQYF.

Points on this clonotype: A much larger clone is a single base away; this may be a read error. This chain connects TRBV20-1 to TRBJ2-5; 7 bases are a match to TRBD2. Germline V gene data show CDR1 as DFQATT and CDR2 as SNEGSKA (reference sequence). The CDR3 is 13 residues long. Trimming took 0 bases from V and 3 from J; bases not matched to a gene: 1. The CDR3 here is CSARDRGEETQYF. The CDR3 nucleotides are TGCAGTGCTAGAGATCGGGGGGAAGAGACCCAGTACTTC.

The rearrangement links TRBV6-1 to TRBJ2-5, with 13 bases matching TRBD2. From germline, CDR1 is MNHNS and CDR2 SASEGT. J gave up 5 bases and V 5 bases, and 8 bases lay outside the gene matches. The CDR3 runs 16 residues. The DNA for the CDR3 is TGTGCCAGCAGTCCACTAGCGGGAGGGGCTGGGGAGACCCAGTACTTC. It translates to CASSPLAGGAGETQYF.